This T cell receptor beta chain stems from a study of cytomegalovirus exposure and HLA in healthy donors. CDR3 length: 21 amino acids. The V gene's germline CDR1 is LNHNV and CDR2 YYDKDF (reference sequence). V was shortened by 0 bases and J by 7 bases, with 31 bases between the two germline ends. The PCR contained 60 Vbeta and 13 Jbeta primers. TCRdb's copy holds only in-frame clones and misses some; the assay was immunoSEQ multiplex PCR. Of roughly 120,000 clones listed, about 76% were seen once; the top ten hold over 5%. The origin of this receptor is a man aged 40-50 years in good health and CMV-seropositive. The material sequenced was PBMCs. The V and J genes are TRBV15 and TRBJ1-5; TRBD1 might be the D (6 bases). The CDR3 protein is CATSRDWGPGISTGAGQPQHF. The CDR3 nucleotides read TGTGCCACCAGCAGAGATTGGGGGCCCGGGATTTCAACAGGAGCAGGACAGCCCCAGCATTTT.